The present entry profiles one T cell receptor (beta chain) with its context. V was clipped by 8 bases and J by 1 base; unmatched bases: 9. Germline V gene data show CDR1 as MDHEN and CDR2 as SYDVKM. The CDR3 has 16 residues. These data belong to a study of blood T cell repertoires in COVID-19. The wider study: COVID-19 samples, acute and convalescent, were from the United States, Italy and Spain. Sources were T cells, B-cell-depleted T cells, or PBMCs; the material itself was cDNA or gDNA.

Original analysis: Reference gene primer amplification yielded estimated nucleated cell counts. TCRdb's table, derived via immunoSEQ multiplex PCR, lists solely in-frame clones and lacks some. V and J calls and clone size are those listed in that table; D and trimming were worked out from the DNA. The repertoire includes 110,000 to 150,000 clones, around 89% of them detected once, and 2.5% to 3% sits in the top ten. This chain uses TRBV28 with TRBJ2-5; 11 nucleotides match TRBD2. Material: peripheral blood. The receptor was isolated from a man aged 55-75 years with active or convalescent COVID-19. CDR3 in amino acids: CASPPTSGGSQETQYF. CDR3 in DNA: TGTGCCAGCCCCCCCACTAGCGGGGGTTCCCAAGAGACCCAGTACTTC.